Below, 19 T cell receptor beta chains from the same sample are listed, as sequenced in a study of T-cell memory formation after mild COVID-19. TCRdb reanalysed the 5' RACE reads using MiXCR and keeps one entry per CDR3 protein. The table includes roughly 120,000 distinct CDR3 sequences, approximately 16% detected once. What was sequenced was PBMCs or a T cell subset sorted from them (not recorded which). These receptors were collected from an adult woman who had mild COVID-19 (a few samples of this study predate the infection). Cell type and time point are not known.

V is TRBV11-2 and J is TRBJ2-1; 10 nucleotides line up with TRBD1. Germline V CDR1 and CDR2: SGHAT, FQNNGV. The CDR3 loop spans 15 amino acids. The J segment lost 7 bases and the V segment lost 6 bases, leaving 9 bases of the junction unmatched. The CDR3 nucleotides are TGTGCCAGCAGTCGCCACGGGACAGGGGTAAATGAGCAGTTCTTC. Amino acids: CASSRHGTGVNEQFF.

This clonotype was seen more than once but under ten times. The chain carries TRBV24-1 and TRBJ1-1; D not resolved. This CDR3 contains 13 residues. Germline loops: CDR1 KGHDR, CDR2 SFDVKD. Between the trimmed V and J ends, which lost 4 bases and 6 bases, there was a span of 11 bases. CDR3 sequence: CATSDGKGPEAFF. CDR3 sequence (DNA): TGTGCCACCAGTGACGGGAAGGGCCCTGAAGCTTTCTTT.

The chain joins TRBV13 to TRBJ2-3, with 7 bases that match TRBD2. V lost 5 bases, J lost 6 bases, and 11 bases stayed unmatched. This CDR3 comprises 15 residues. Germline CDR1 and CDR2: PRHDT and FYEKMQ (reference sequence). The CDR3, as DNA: TGTGCCAGCAGCCCTGGGGTGCTAGCGGAGGATACGCAGTATTTT. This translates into CASSPGVLAEDTQYF.

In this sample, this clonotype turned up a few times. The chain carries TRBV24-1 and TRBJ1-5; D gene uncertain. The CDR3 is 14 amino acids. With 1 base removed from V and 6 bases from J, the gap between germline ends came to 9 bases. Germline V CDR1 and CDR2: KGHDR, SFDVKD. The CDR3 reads CATSDFSLSQPQHF. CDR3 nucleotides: TGTGCCACCAGTGATTTTTCCCTATCTCAGCCCCAGCATTTT.

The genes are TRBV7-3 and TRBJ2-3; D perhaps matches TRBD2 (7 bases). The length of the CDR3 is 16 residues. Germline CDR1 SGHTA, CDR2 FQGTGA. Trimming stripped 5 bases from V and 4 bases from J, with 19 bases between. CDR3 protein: CASSPRGGGTPDTQYF. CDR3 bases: TGTGCCAGCAGCCCAAGGGGGGGCGGGACCCCAGATACGCAGTATTTT.

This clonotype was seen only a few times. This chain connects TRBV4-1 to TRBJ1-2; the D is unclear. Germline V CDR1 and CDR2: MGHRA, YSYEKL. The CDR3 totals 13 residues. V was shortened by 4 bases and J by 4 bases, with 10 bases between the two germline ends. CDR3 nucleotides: TGCGCCAGCAGCCCATCTGGGCCCTATGGCTACACCTTC. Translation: CASSPSGPYGYTF.

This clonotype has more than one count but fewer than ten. CDR3 in DNA: TGTGCCAGCAGTTACTCGGCCCTTCGATTGGACAGTGCGAACACTGAAGCTTTCTTT. This codes for CASSYSALRLDSANTEAFF. V gene TRBV6-2 or TRBV6-3 combines with J gene TRBJ1-1; possible D gene TRBD1, 6 bases. V dropped 0 bases and J dropped 1 base, with 21 bases sitting between them. This CDR3 is built from 19 residues. Germline V gene data show CDR1 as MNHEY and CDR2 as SVGEGT.

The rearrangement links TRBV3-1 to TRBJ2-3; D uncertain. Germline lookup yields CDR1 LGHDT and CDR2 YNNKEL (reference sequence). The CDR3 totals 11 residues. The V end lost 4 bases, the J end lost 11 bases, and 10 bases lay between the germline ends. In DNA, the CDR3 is TGTGCCAGCAGCCCAGGTGGCCTGCAGTATTTT. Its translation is CASSPGGLQYF.

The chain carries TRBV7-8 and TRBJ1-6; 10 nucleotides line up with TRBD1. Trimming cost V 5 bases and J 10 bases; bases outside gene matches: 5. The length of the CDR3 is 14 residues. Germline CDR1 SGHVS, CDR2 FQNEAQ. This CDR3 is CASSRGQGSSPLHF. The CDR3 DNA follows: TGTGCCAGCAGCCGGGGACAGGGGAGCTCACCCCTCCACTTT. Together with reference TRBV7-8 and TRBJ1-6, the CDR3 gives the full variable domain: GAGVSQSPRYKVAKRGQDVALRCDPISGHVSLFWYQQALGQGPEFLTYFQNEAQLDKSGLPSDRFFAERPEGSVSTLKIQRTQQEDSAVYLCASSRGQGSSPLHFGNGTRLTVT.

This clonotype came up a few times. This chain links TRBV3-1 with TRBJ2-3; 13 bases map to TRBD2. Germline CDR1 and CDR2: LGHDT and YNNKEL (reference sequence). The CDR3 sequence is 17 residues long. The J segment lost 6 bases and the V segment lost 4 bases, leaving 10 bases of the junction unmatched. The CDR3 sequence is CASSLTSGGADMDTQYF. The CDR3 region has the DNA TGTGCCAGCAGCCTCACTAGCGGGGGGGCCGATATGGATACGCAGTATTTT.

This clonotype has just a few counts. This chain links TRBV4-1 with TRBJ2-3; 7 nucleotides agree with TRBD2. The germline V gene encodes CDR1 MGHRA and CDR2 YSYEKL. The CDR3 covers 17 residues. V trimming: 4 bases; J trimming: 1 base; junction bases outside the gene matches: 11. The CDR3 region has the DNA TGCGCCAGCAGCCTCCAACGAAGCGGGGCGGGCACAGATACGCAGTATTTT. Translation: CASSLQRSGAGTDTQYF.

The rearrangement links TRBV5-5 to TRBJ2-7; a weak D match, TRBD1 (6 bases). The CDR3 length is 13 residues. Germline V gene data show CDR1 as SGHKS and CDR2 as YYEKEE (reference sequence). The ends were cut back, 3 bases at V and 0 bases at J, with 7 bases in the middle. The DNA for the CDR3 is TGTGCCAGCAGCTACAGGGTCTCCTACGAGCAGTACTTC. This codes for CASSYRVSYEQYF.

The CDR3 DNA is TGTGCCAGCAGACGTCGGGCCTCCTACGAGCAGTACTTC. Its translation is CASRRRASYEQYF. The chain combines TRBV14 with TRBJ2-7, with unresolved D. The V gene lost 6 bases and the J gene lost 0 bases, with 9 bases spanning the gap. Per germline, CDR1 SGHDN and CDR2 FVKESK. This CDR3 region has 13 residues.

As DNA, the CDR3 is TGTGCCACCGCCGGGGGGGGAACTTCCTACGAGCAGTACTTC. It specifies CATAGGGTSYEQYF. The chain carries TRBV24-1 and TRBJ2-7; 8 bases line up with TRBD2. V shed 9 bases, J shed 1 base, and the junction held 7 bases outside the gene matches. Germline V gene data show CDR1 as KGHDR and CDR2 as SFDVKD. The CDR3 totals 14 residues.

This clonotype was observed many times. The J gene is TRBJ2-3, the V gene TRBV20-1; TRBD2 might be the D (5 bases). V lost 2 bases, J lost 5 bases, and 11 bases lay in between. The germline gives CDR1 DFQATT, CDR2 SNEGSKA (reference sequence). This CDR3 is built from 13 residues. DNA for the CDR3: TGCAGTGCTAGATCTAGCCCGGGAGATACGCAGTATTTT. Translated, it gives CSARSSPGDTQYF.

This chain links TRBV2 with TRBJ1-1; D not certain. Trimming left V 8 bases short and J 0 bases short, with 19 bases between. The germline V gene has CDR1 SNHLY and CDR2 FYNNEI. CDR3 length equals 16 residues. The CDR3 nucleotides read TGTGCCAGCGGTATAACTACGCAGGCCTTGAACACTGAAGCTTTCTTT. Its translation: CASGITTQALNTEAFF.

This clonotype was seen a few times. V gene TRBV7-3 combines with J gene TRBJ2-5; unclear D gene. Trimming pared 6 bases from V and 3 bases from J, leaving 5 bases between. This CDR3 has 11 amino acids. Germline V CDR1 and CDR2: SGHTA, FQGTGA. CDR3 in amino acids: CASSNEETQYF. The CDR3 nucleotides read TGTGCCAGCAGTAACGAAGAGACCCAGTACTTC.

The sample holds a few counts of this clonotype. In nucleotides, the CDR3 is TGCAGCGTTGAAATCAGGGGGCGAGGCACTGAAGCTTTCTTT. It is translated as CSVEIRGRGTEAFF. The V and J genes are TRBV29-1 and TRBJ1-1; TRBD1 aligns across 8 bases. Per germline, CDR1 SQVTM and CDR2 ANQGSEA. The ends lost 2 bases at V and 4 bases at J; junction bases unmatched: 6. The CDR3 is 14 amino acids.

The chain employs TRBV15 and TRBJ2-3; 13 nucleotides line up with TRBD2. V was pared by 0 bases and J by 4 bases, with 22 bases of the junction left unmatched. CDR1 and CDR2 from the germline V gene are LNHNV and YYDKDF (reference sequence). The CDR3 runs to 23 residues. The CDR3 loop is CATSRDEARLAGGLEVVPDTQYF. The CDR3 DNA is TGTGCCACCAGCAGAGATGAAGCTCGACTAGCGGGAGGCCTCGAGGTAGTACCAGATACGCAGTATTTT.